This T cell receptor beta chain was observed in a study of T cell repertoires in cytomegalovirus infection. MiXCR was run by TCRdb on the reads, yielding one entry per CDR3 protein. In the table there are about 300,000 distinct CDR3 sequences, 9.6% of which are singletons. The CDR3 totals 14 residues. V shed 5 bases and J shed 4 bases, with 12 bases lying between them. CDR1 is MDHEN, CDR2 SYDVKM, per germline. This clonotype was observed a few times. The sample consisted of PBMCs. V gene TRBV28 combines with J gene TRBJ1-5, with D unresolved. This receptor was taken from a human donor in good health (CMV status not recorded). Some clones in this sample may be carry-over from other donors' samples. The CDR3 protein is CASSPGGDNQPQHF. The CDR3 bases are TGTGCCAGCAGTCCTGGCGGGGATAATCAGCCCCAGCATTTT. The whole variable domain, remainder taken from reference TRBV28 and TRBJ1-5, is DVKVTQSSRYLVKRTGEKVFLECVQDMDHENMFWYRQDPGLGLRLIYFSYDVKMKEKGDIPEGYSVSREKKERFSLILESASTNQTSMYLCASSPGGDNQPQHFGDGTRLSIL.